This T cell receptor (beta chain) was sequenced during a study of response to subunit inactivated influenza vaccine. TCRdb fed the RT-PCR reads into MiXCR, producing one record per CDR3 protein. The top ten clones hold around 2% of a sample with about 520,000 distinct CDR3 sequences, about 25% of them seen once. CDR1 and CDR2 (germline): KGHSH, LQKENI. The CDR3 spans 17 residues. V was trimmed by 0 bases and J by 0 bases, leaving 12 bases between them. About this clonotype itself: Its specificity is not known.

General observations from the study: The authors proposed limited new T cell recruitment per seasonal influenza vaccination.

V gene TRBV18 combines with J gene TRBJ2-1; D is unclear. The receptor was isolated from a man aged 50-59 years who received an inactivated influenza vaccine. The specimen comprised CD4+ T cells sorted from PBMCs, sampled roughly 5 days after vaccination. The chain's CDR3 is CASSPPNARSSYNEQFF. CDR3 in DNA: TGTGCCAGCTCACCACCGAATGCCCGAAGCTCCTACAATGAGCAGTTCTTC.